This passage covers 11 T cell receptor beta chains from one sample sequenced in a study of glioma-infiltrating T cells after dendritic cell vaccination. Data came from immunoSEQ multiplex PCR; TCRdb stores just in-frame clones and leaves some out. The sample contains fewer than 90,000 clones, about four fifths of which appear only once. Time point: after dendritic cell vaccination, including at tumor progression/relapse. The source material was blood, sampled after dendritic cell vaccination. These receptors all stem from a human donor with glioblastoma.

The V call is TRBV30, the J call TRBJ2-1; TRBD2 matches at 10 bases. CDR1 and CDR2 from the germline V gene are GTSNPN and SVGIG (reference sequence). V was clipped by 0 bases and J by 9 bases; unmatched bases: 5. This CDR3 comprises 14 residues. The DNA of the CDR3 is TGTGCCTGGAGTGTGGGACTAGCGATGGGTGAGCAGTTCTTC. As protein: CAWSVGLAMGEQFF.

The V gene is TRBV5-1, the J gene TRBJ1-4, with 11 bases that match TRBD1. Germline assignment: CDR1 SGHRS and CDR2 YFSETQ. The V and J ends lost 4 bases and 8 bases, in that order; junction bases with no gene match: 7. There are 15 residues in the CDR3. The DNA for the CDR3 is TGCGCCAGCAGCGGGGGACAGGGGGTCGGGGAAAAACTGTTTTTT. It is translated as CASSGGQGVGEKLFF.

V is TRBV19 and J is TRBJ1-5, with D tentatively TRBD1 (6 bases). V lost 5 bases and J 4 bases, leaving 9 bases between the germline ends. The CDR3 is 13 amino acids. Germline assignment: CDR1 LNHDA and CDR2 SQIVND (reference sequence). Written as DNA, the CDR3 is TGTGCCAGTAGTGGACAGTTGAATCAGCCCCAGCATTTT. Its protein product is CASSGQLNQPQHF. Supplemented by reference TRBV19 and TRBJ1-5, the full variable domain reads DGGITQSPKYLFRKEGQNVTLSCEQNLNHDAMYWYRQDPGQGLRLIYYSQIVNDFQKGDIAEGYSVSREKKESFPLTVTSAQKNPTAFYLCASSGQLNQPQHFGDGTRLSIL.

The rearrangement uses TRBV5-6 and TRBJ2-6; D possibly corresponds to TRBD1 (5 bases). This CDR3 has 17 residues. Trimming left V 4 bases short and J 4 bases short, with 18 bases between. CDR1 and CDR2 from the germline V gene are SGHDT and YYEEEE. CDR3 DNA sequence: TGTGCCAGCAGCGGGTTAGGGGAATCTCTGGGGGCCAACGTCCTGACTTTC. Amino acids: CASSGLGESLGANVLTF.

The chain joins TRBV18 to TRBJ1-2, with TRBD1 matching 7 bases. Germline assignment: CDR1 KGHSH and CDR2 LQKENI. V shed 2 bases, J shed 4 bases, and the junction held 4 bases outside the gene matches. This CDR3 is 14 amino acids long. The CDR3 here is CASSPTGQPYGYTF. In DNA, the CDR3 is TGTGCCAGCTCACCAACGGGACAGCCCTATGGCTACACCTTC.

V is TRBV4-2 and J is TRBJ1-1; D is undetermined. CDR1 and CDR2 from the germline V gene are LGHNA and YNFKEQ. This CDR3 comprises 14 residues. Trimming cost V 4 bases and J 4 bases, with 13 bases left between them. CDR3 DNA sequence: TGTGCCAGCAGCCCAGCTGAACAGAGCACTGAAGCTTTCTTT. Its protein is CASSPAEQSTEAFF.

The CDR3 sequence is CASSLGLRETQYF. The CDR3 nucleotides are TGCGCCAGCAGCTTGGGCCTGAGGGAGACCCAGTACTTC. This chain connects TRBV5-1 to TRBJ2-5, with D uncertain. There are 13 residues in the CDR3. Per germline, CDR1 SGHRS and CDR2 YFSETQ. V lost 0 bases and J 5 bases, leaving 8 bases between the germline ends.

The V gene is TRBV7-8, the J gene TRBJ2-7, with 10 nucleotides matching TRBD1. With 1 base clipped from V and 5 bases from J, the junction kept 11 bases outside the gene matches. Germline CDR1 SGHVS, CDR2 FQNEAQ. This CDR3 region has 17 residues. CDR3 residues: CASSLDGTGAFKDEQYF. CDR3 DNA sequence: TGTGCCAGCAGCTTAGATGGGACAGGGGCTTTCAAGGACGAGCAGTACTTC.

This clone was observed once. This chain joins TRBV5-4 and TRBJ1-1; unclear D gene. CDR3 length equals 13 residues. V shed 0 bases and J shed 2 bases, with 5 bases lying between them. CDR1 and CDR2 (germline): SGHNT, YYREEE (reference sequence). This CDR3 reads CASSLEPNTEAFF. The CDR3 DNA sequence: TGTGCCAGCAGCTTGGAGCCAAACACTGAAGCTTTCTTT.

This clone appeared once. This chain uses TRBV5-6 with TRBJ1-5; D may be TRBD1 (5 bases). V gave up 4 bases and J gave up 4 bases, with 12 bases separating them. The CDR3 is 14 residues long. CDR1 is SGHDT and CDR2 is YYEEEE in the germline V gene. The CDR3 DNA reads TGTGCCAGCAGCCGGAGGGGCAGTAATCAGCCCCAGCATTTT. This sequence encodes CASSRRGSNQPQHF.

This chain joins TRBV2 and TRBJ2-5; 13 nucleotides align to TRBD2. This CDR3 spans 15 amino acids. With 5 bases clipped from V and 4 bases from J, the junction kept 4 bases outside the gene matches. Germline loops: CDR1 SNHLY, CDR2 FYNNEI. In nucleotides, the CDR3 is TGTGCCAGCAGTCGACTAGCGGGGGGCATAGAGACCCAGTACTTC. It translates to CASSRLAGGIETQYF. Full variable domain (remainder filled in from reference TRBV2 and TRBJ2-5): EPEVTQTPSHQVTQMGQEVILRCVPISNHLYFYWYRQILGQKVEFLVSFYNNEISEKSEIFDDQFSVERPDGSNFTLKIRSTKLEDSAMYFCASSRLAGGIETQYFGPGTRLLVL.